A selection of T cell receptor beta chains follows, all from one sample in a study of shared clonotypes between healthy human individuals. Clones were read by immunoSEQ multiplex PCR, and TCRdb kept only the in-frame ones, dropping some. This table holds millions of clones, over 90% found once. Material: naive CD4+ T cells from PBMCs. All receptors derive from a man in his late teens or twenties in good health. Some clones in this sample may be carry-over from other donors' samples. Both conserved end residues are part of each CDR3. A D gene is named only where the DNA matches it firmly. Size values are once, few and many counts, or a class for expanded clones, and some rows have none.

D gene: TRBD1; V gene: TRBV5-1; clone size: NA; J gene: TRBJ1-1; CDR3 protein: CASSLLTGVGGTEAFF; CDR3 DNA: TGCGCCAGCAGCTTGTTAACAGGGGTAGGAGGAACTGAAGCTTTCTTT
D gene: NA; V gene: TRBV14; clone size: NA; J gene: TRBJ1-1; CDR3 protein: CASSRSMNTEAFF; CDR3 DNA: TGTGCCAGCAGCCGCTCAATGAACACTGAAGCTTTCTTT
D gene: TRBD2; V gene: TRBV7-6; clone size: NA; J gene: TRBJ2-7; CDR3 protein: CASSFGLASSYEQYF; CDR3 DNA: TGTGCCAGCAGCTTCGGACTAGCGAGCTCCTACGAGCAGTACTTC
D gene: TRBD2; V gene: TRBV25-1; clone size: NA; J gene: TRBJ2-1; CDR3 protein: CASSELSASGIYNEQFF; CDR3 DNA: TGTGCCAGCAGTGAATTAAGCGCTAGCGGGATATACAATGAGCAGTTCTTC
D gene: TRBD1; V gene: TRBV18; clone size: NA; J gene: TRBJ2-2; CDR3 protein: CASSPPGQGNTGELFF; CDR3 DNA: TGTGCCAGCTCACCCCCAGGACAGGGGAACACCGGGGAGCTGTTTTTT
D gene: NA; V gene: TRBV28; clone size: few; J gene: TRBJ1-4; CDR3 protein: CASSLVEKLFF; CDR3 DNA: TGTGCCAGCAGTTTAGTCGAAAAACTGTTTTTT
D gene: NA; V gene: TRBV28; clone size: NA; J gene: TRBJ2-7; CDR3 protein: CASSLTGPYEQYF; CDR3 DNA: TGTGCCAGCAGTTTAACCGGGCCTTACGAGCAGTACTTC
D gene: TRBD2; V gene: TRBV7-3; clone size: NA; J gene: TRBJ2-2; CDR3 protein: CASRAGSNTGELFF; CDR3 DNA: TGTGCCAGCCGAGCGGGATCGAACACCGGGGAGCTGTTTTTT
D gene: TRBD2; V gene: TRBV19; clone size: NA; J gene: TRBJ2-3; CDR3 protein: CASSIDPGLAQYF; CDR3 DNA: TGTGCCAGTAGTATAGATCCGGGACTAGCGCAGTATTTT
D gene: TRBD2; V gene: TRBV6-5; clone size: NA; J gene: TRBJ2-3; CDR3 protein: CASSFRTSGSADTQYF; CDR3 DNA: TGTGCCAGCAGTTTCCGGACTAGCGGGAGCGCAGATACGCAGTATTTT
D gene: NA; V gene: TRBV2; clone size: NA; J gene: TRBJ2-7; CDR3 protein: CASSVSSANYEQYF; CDR3 DNA: TGTGCCAGCAGTGTGTCCAGTGCCAACTACGAGCAGTACTTC
D gene: NA; V gene: TRBV18; clone size: NA; J gene: TRBJ1-4; CDR3 protein: CASSPPEGVWGSANEKLFF; CDR3 DNA: TGTGCCAGCTCACCACCGGAGGGCGTTTGGGGGTCGGCTAATGAAAAACTGTTTTTT
D gene: TRBD2; V gene: TRBV28; clone size: NA; J gene: TRBJ2-5; CDR3 protein: CASRIPGLAGETQYF; CDR3 DNA: TGTGCCAGCAGGATCCCGGGACTAGCAGGAGAGACCCAGTACTTC
D gene: TRBD2; V gene: TRBV27; clone size: NA; J gene: TRBJ2-5; CDR3 protein: CASSPLSSGRGETQYF; CDR3 DNA: TGTGCCAGCAGTCCCCTCTCCAGCGGGAGGGGGGAGACCCAGTACTTC
D gene: TRBD1; V gene: TRBV28; clone size: NA; J gene: TRBJ1-5; CDR3 protein: CASSPNRGGNQPQHF; CDR3 DNA: TGTGCCAGCAGCCCCAACAGGGGCGGCAATCAGCCCCAGCATTTT
D gene: NA; V gene: TRBV9; clone size: NA; J gene: TRBJ2-7; CDR3 protein: CASSVDVGIRGYEQYF; CDR3 DNA: TGTGCCAGCAGCGTAGATGTGGGAATTCGAGGCTACGAGCAGTACTTC
D gene: NA; V gene: TRBV27; clone size: NA; J gene: TRBJ1-1; CDR3 protein: CASGQGRTEAFF; CDR3 DNA: TGTGCCAGCGGTCAGGGGAGGACTGAAGCTTTCTTT
D gene: NA; V gene: TRBV6-9; clone size: NA; J gene: TRBJ2-7; CDR3 protein: CASSYSSIRPRFWSYEQYF; CDR3 DNA: TGTGCCAGCAGTTATTCTTCAATCCGGCCTAGGTTTTGGAGCTACGAGCAGTACTTC
D gene: TRBD2; V gene: TRBV5-6; clone size: NA; J gene: TRBJ2-5; CDR3 protein: CASKKAGVSRETQYF; CDR3 DNA: TGTGCCAGCAAGAAAGCGGGAGTCTCGAGGGAGACCCAGTACTTC
D gene: TRBD1; V gene: TRBV6-6; clone size: NA; J gene: TRBJ1-2; CDR3 protein: CASSYYRTGGNGYTF; CDR3 DNA: TGTGCCAGCAGTTACTATCGGACAGGGGGAAATGGCTACACCTTC
D gene: TRBD1; V gene: TRBV5-1; clone size: NA; J gene: TRBJ2-3; CDR3 protein: CASSATGTGTDTQYF; CDR3 DNA: TGCGCCAGCAGCGCGACAGGGACGGGAACAGATACGCAGTATTTT
D gene: TRBD2; V gene: TRBV19; clone size: NA; J gene: TRBJ2-7; CDR3 protein: CASKRYSGASSYEQYF; CDR3 DNA: TGTGCCAGTAAAAGGTATAGCGGGGCCAGCTCCTACGAGCAGTACTTC
D gene: TRBD1; V gene: TRBV9; clone size: NA; J gene: TRBJ2-7; CDR3 protein: CASSVGDRGSYEQYF; CDR3 DNA: TGTGCCAGCAGCGTAGGGGACAGGGGATCCTACGAGCAGTACTTC
D gene: NA; V gene: TRBV11-3; clone size: NA; J gene: TRBJ1-1; CDR3 protein: CASSLSGWTEAFF; CDR3 DNA: TGTGCCAGCAGCTTATCGGGTTGGACTGAAGCTTTCTTT
D gene: NA; V gene: TRBV6-1; clone size: NA; J gene: TRBJ2-1; CDR3 protein: CASSVQWGGVSYNEQFF; CDR3 DNA: TGTGCCAGCAGTGTCCAATGGGGCGGAGTCTCCTACAATGAGCAGTTCTTC
D gene: NA; V gene: TRBV15; clone size: once; J gene: TRBJ2-1; CDR3 protein: CATSSEGYNEQFF; CDR3 DNA: TGTGCCACCAGCAGCGAAGGATACAATGAGCAGTTCTTC
D gene: NA; V gene: TRBV19; clone size: NA; J gene: TRBJ1-1; CDR3 protein: CASSREDSLNTEAFF; CDR3 DNA: TGTGCCAGTAGTAGGGAGGACAGCCTGAACACTGAAGCTTTCTTT
D gene: TRBD2; V gene: TRBV18; clone size: NA; J gene: TRBJ2-7; CDR3 protein: CASAQMSGRSYEQYF; CDR3 DNA: TGTGCCAGCGCTCAAATGAGCGGGAGATCCTACGAGCAGTACTTC
D gene: NA; V gene: TRBV29-1; clone size: NA; J gene: TRBJ1-2; CDR3 protein: CSVGGYTF; CDR3 DNA: TGCAGCGTTGGCGGCTACACCTTC
D gene: NA; V gene: TRBV18; clone size: NA; J gene: TRBJ2-3; CDR3 protein: CASSPSRARDSFTDTQYF; CDR3 DNA: TGTGCCAGCTCACCGTCCCGGGCGCGGGACTCTTTCACAGATACGCAGTATTTT
D gene: NA; V gene: TRBV18; clone size: few; J gene: TRBJ2-2; CDR3 protein: CASSPQRPSGELFF; CDR3 DNA: TGTGCCAGCTCACCCCAGAGGCCCTCCGGGGAGCTGTTTTTT
D gene: NA; V gene: TRBV10-1; clone size: NA; J gene: TRBJ2-5; CDR3 protein: CASSKTLGGQETQYF; CDR3 DNA: TGCGCCAGCAGCAAGACCCTCGGAGGCCAAGAGACCCAGTACTTC
D gene: NA; V gene: TRBV18; clone size: NA; J gene: TRBJ2-3; CDR3 protein: CASSLGQRADTQYF; CDR3 DNA: TGTGCCAGCTCACTAGGACAGCGCGCAGATACGCAGTATTTT
D gene: NA; V gene: TRBV6-1; clone size: NA; J gene: TRBJ1-1; CDR3 protein: CASSVGTMNTEAFF; CDR3 DNA: TGTGCCAGCAGTGTTGGGACTATGAACACTGAAGCTTTCTTT
D gene: NA; V gene: TRBV18; clone size: once; J gene: TRBJ1-4; CDR3 protein: CASSPSTSNEKLFF; CDR3 DNA: TGTGCCAGCTCACCCTCCACTTCTAATGAAAAACTGTTTTTT
D gene: NA; V gene: TRBV27; clone size: NA; J gene: TRBJ2-7; CDR3 protein: CASSFRGYYEQYF; CDR3 DNA: TGTGCCAGCAGTTTCCGGGGGTACTACGAGCAGTACTTC
D gene: NA; V gene: TRBV11-3; clone size: NA; J gene: TRBJ2-7; CDR3 protein: CASSPRDGPYEQYF; CDR3 DNA: TGTGCCAGCAGCCCCCGGGACGGGCCCTACGAGCAGTACTTC
D gene: NA; V gene: TRBV7-7; clone size: NA; J gene: TRBJ1-1; CDR3 protein: CASSPTRGRGRTEAFF; CDR3 DNA: TGTGCCAGCAGCCCCACCAGGGGTAGGGGCCGCACTGAAGCTTTCTTT
D gene: TRBD1; V gene: TRBV6-5; clone size: once; J gene: TRBJ1-1; CDR3 protein: CASFRGRGNTEAFF; CDR3 DNA: TGTGCCAGCTTCAGGGGGCGAGGGAACACTGAAGCTTTCTTT
D gene: NA; V gene: TRBV28; clone size: NA; J gene: TRBJ1-4; CDR3 protein: CASSYGSRREKLFF; CDR3 DNA: TGTGCCAGCAGTTACGGTTCCCGAAGGGAAAAACTGTTTTTT
D gene: TRBD2; V gene: TRBV4-1; clone size: NA; J gene: TRBJ2-7; CDR3 protein: CASSSPLTSGRERYEQYF; CDR3 DNA: TGCGCCAGCAGCTCACCCCTGACTAGCGGGAGAGAAAGGTACGAGCAGTACTTC
D gene: TRBD1; V gene: TRBV7-9; clone size: NA; J gene: TRBJ1-3; CDR3 protein: CASSYPGQGVAGNTIYF; CDR3 DNA: TGTGCCAGCAGCTACCCGGGGCAGGGGGTAGCCGGAAACACCATATATTTT
D gene: NA; V gene: TRBV6-5; clone size: NA; J gene: TRBJ1-1; CDR3 protein: CASSVTAGMNTEAFF; CDR3 DNA: TGTGCCAGCAGTGTGACAGCAGGAATGAACACTGAAGCTTTCTTT
D gene: TRBD2; V gene: TRBV4-2; clone size: NA; J gene: TRBJ2-1; CDR3 protein: CASSPRPASGNNEQFF; CDR3 DNA: TGTGCCAGCAGCCCGCGCCCGGCTAGCGGAAACAATGAGCAGTTCTTC
D gene: NA; V gene: TRBV5-1; clone size: NA; J gene: TRBJ2-2; CDR3 protein: CASSLGVSEMVELFF; CDR3 DNA: TGCGCCAGCAGCTTGGGAGTCAGTGAAATGGTGGAGCTGTTTTTT
D gene: NA; V gene: TRBV2; clone size: NA; J gene: TRBJ1-5; CDR3 protein: CASSFGDRRNQPQHF; CDR3 DNA: TGTGCCAGCAGTTTTGGAGACAGACGCAATCAGCCCCAGCATTTT
D gene: NA; V gene: TRBV12-5; clone size: NA; J gene: TRBJ2-1; CDR3 protein: CASGHYNTVGEQFF; CDR3 DNA: TGTGCTAGTGGACACTACAACACAGTGGGTGAGCAGTTCTTC
D gene: NA; V gene: TRBV23-1; clone size: few; J gene: TRBJ1-2; CDR3 protein: CASSQSVGCDNYGYTF; CDR3 DNA: TGCGCCAGCAGTCAATCGGTAGGGTGCGATAACTATGGCTACACCTTC
D gene: NA; V gene: TRBV7-9; clone size: NA; J gene: TRBJ1-4; CDR3 protein: CASSLRFDLTTNEKLFF; CDR3 DNA: TGTGCCAGCAGCTTAAGGTTTGATCTTACAACTAATGAAAAACTGTTTTTT